This T cell receptor (beta chain) originates from a study of shared clonotypes between healthy human individuals. Study-level background: Each donor's CD4 naive and CD4 memory cells filled three plates apiece, CD8 naive two, and CD8 memory one.

Genomic DNA belonging to each subset was distributed in equal measure over several immunoSEQ plates. Clones were read by immunoSEQ multiplex PCR, and TCRdb kept only the in-frame ones, dropping some. Of 2 million to 3 million clones in the sample, approximately 94% were seen once. This clone was seen a few times. Trimming shortened V by 4 bases and J by 3 bases, and 13 bases separated the two germline ends. CDR3 size: 14 residues. The germline CDR1 and CDR2 sequences are KGHSH and LQKENI. The chain joins TRBV18 to TRBJ2-7; TRBD1 is a possible D gene (6 bases). The receptor was isolated from a man aged 18-30 years in good health. The sample was naive CD4+ T cells sorted from blood. Subset indicated: CD45RA+ positively selected. For the CDR3, the DNA is TGTGCCAGCTCACGCGACAGGTCCGACTACGAGCAGTACTTC. Protein: CASSRDRSDYEQYF.